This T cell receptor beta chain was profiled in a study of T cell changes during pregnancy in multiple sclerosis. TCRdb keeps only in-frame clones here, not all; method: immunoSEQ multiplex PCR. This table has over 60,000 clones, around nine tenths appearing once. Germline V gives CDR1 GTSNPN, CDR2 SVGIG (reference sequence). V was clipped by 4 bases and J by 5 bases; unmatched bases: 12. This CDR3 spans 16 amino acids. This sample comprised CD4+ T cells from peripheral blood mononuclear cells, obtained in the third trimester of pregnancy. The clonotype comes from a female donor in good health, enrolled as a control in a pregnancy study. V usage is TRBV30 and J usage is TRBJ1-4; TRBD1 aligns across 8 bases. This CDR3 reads CAWTVGTGVGNEKLFF. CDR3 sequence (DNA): TGTGCCTGGACGGTCGGGACAGGAGTGGGGAATGAAAAACTGTTTTTT.